This passage covers 28 T cell receptor beta chains from one sample sequenced in a study of blood T cell repertoires in COVID-19. Only in-frame clones appear in the TCRdb table, and some are missing; sequencing was by immunoSEQ multiplex PCR. Here the sample spans 100,000 to 150,000 clones, over 70% being singletons. Material for sequencing was peripheral blood. These receptors were obtained from a woman in her 70s with acute or convalescent COVID-19.

The chain has TRBV5-1 and TRBJ2-1, with TRBD1 matching 9 bases. Germline trimming cut 4 bases from V and 13 bases from J; bases unmatched to any gene: 3. The CDR3 loop spans 11 amino acids. Germline lookup yields CDR1 SGHRS and CDR2 YFSETQ. The CDR3 spells CASSKGQGQFF. As DNA, the CDR3 is TGCGCCAGCAGCAAGGGACAGGGCCAGTTCTTC.

The V gene is TRBV19, the J gene TRBJ2-5, with a weak D call TRBD2 (6 bases). The V and J ends lost 1 base and 5 bases respectively, with 11 bases between them. This CDR3 spans 14 amino acids. In germline, CDR1 is LNHDA, CDR2 SQIVND (reference sequence). CDR3 protein: CASSIGAGTETQYF. The CDR3 DNA reads TGTGCCAGTAGTATAGGGGCGGGGACGGAGACCCAGTACTTC.

The gene calls are TRBV30 and TRBJ1-5; possible D gene TRBD1, 5 bases. The CDR3 spans 14 residues. V gave up 1 base and J gave up 7 bases, with 14 bases separating them. The germline V gene has CDR1 GTSNPN and CDR2 SVGIG (reference sequence). CDR3 coding DNA: TGTGCCTGGAGTGCGGCCAGGGTTGTGCAGCCCCAGCATTTT. Its protein product is CAWSAARVVQPQHF. Looking up the rest from reference TRBV30 and TRBJ1-5 gives the full variable domain: SQTIHQWPATLVQPVGSPLSLECTVEGTSNPNLYWYRQAAGRGLQLLFYSVGIGQISSEVPQNLSASRPQDRQFILSSKKLLLSDSGFYLCAWSAARVVQPQHFGDGTRLSIL.

The chain has TRBV5-1 and TRBJ1-2; D unresolved. V was cut by 0 bases and J by 5 bases, with 11 bases left in between. CDR1 is SGHRS, CDR2 YFSETQ, per germline. The length of the CDR3 is 14 residues. CDR3 sequence (DNA): TGCGCCAGCAGCTTGGAACAGAGTCTTTATGGCTACACCTTC. It is translated as CASSLEQSLYGYTF.

The chain joins TRBV10-2 to TRBJ2-7; D may be TRBD2 (6 bases). The germline V and J ends were trimmed by 5 bases and 6 bases, with 11 bases remaining between them. The CDR3 extends over 12 amino acids. CDR1 and CDR2 from the germline V gene are WSHSY and SAAADI. The CDR3 reads CASSPGGGEQYF. CDR3 nucleotides: TGCGCCAGCAGTCCCGGGGGAGGCGAGCAGTACTTC.

The chain combines TRBV18 with TRBJ1-2; 7 bases are a match to TRBD1. This CDR3 has 15 residues. In germline, CDR1 is KGHSH, CDR2 LQKENI. Unmatched junction bases numbered 5, after V lost 2 bases and J lost 2 bases. The CDR3 coding sequence is TGTGCCAGCTCACCAGACAGGGTTAACAACTATGGCTACACCTTC. It specifies CASSPDRVNNYGYTF.

The chain recombines TRBV5-6 with TRBJ2-7; tentative D call: TRBD1 (6 bases). Germline assignment: CDR1 SGHDT and CDR2 YYEEEE. This CDR3 contains 12 residues. The germline V and J ends were trimmed by 4 bases and 4 bases, with 9 bases remaining between them. The CDR3 bases are TGTGCCAGCAGCCAAAGGGGGTACGAGCAGTACTTC. Translating gives CASSQRGYEQYF.

The J gene is TRBJ2-5, the V gene TRBV7-8, with 8 nucleotides matching TRBD2. J gave up 5 bases and V 0 bases, and 8 bases lay outside the gene matches. Germline CDR1 reads SGHVS; CDR2 reads FQNEAQ. This CDR3 is 16 amino acids long. Here the CDR3 DNA reads TGTGCCAGCAGCTTAGCGGGGACTAGAGTTCCCGAGACCCAGTACTTC. Encoded protein: CASSLAGTRVPETQYF.

V and J are TRBV9 and TRBJ2-7, with D possibly matching TRBD2 (6 bases). The CDR3 has 14 residues. Trimming took off 2 bases at V and 0 bases at J, with 9 bases between the two ends. Germline CDR1 reads SGDLS; CDR2 reads YYNGEE. CDR3 amino acids: CASSVTSASYEQYF. The CDR3 nucleotides read TGTGCCAGCAGCGTGACTAGTGCCTCCTACGAGCAGTACTTC.

This rearrangement joins TRBV18 to TRBJ2-2, with D hard to call. The V end was cut by 2 bases, the J end by 4 bases, with 8 bases between. The CDR3 spans 14 residues. The germline CDR1 and CDR2 sequences are KGHSH and LQKENI. CDR3 in amino acids: CASSPDTVTGELFF. CDR3 nucleotide sequence: TGTGCCAGCTCACCAGACACGGTCACCGGGGAGCTGTTTTTT. Filled out from reference TRBV18 and TRBJ2-2, the complete variable domain reads NAGVMQNPRHLVRRRGQEARLRCSPMKGHSHVYWYRQLPEEGLKFMVYLQKENIIDESGMPKERFSAEFPKEGPSILRIQQVVRGDSAAYFCASSPDTVTGELFFGEGSRLTVL.

This clone was recorded only once. V and J are TRBV5-1 and TRBJ2-5; TRBD2 aligns across 13 bases. Germline assignment: CDR1 SGHRS and CDR2 YFSETQ. The ends lost 4 bases at V and 2 bases at J; junction bases unmatched: 14. The CDR3 is made up of 19 amino acids. CDR3 region: CASSLLDLTSGGTQETQYF. DNA for the CDR3: TGCGCCAGCAGCCTCTTGGACCTGACTAGCGGGGGGACACAAGAGACCCAGTACTTC.

This clone turned up a few times. The rearrangement uses TRBV5-5 and TRBJ2-7; D gene unclear. CDR1 is SGHKS and CDR2 is YYEKEE in the germline V gene (reference sequence). Deletions cut 2 bases from V and 4 bases from J, with 4 bases between. This CDR3 comprises 11 residues. The DNA for the CDR3 is TGTGCCAGCAGCTTTAGTTACGAGCAGTACTTC. It encodes CASSFSYEQYF.

The V and J genes are TRBV2 and TRBJ2-4; D is perhaps TRBD2 (5 bases). CDR1 is SNHLY, CDR2 FYNNEI, per germline. The CDR3 has 14 residues. V dropped 4 bases and J dropped 3 bases, with 10 bases sitting between them. DNA for the CDR3: TGTGCCAGCAGTGCTCGGGGTGACAAAAACATTCAGTACTTC. Its translation is CASSARGDKNIQYF.

This chain uses TRBV7-9 with TRBJ2-1; 11 bases match TRBD2. This CDR3 spans 14 amino acids. V gave up 3 bases and J gave up 9 bases; unmatched junction bases: 4. Looked up from germline, CDR1 is SEHNR and CDR2 is FQNEAQ (reference sequence). The CDR3 sequence is CASSLGLAAGEQFF. DNA of the CDR3: TGTGCCAGCAGCTTGGGACTAGCGGCCGGTGAGCAGTTCTTC.

The chain uses TRBV7-9 and TRBJ2-7; TRBD2 matches 13 bases. CDR1 is SEHNR and CDR2 is FQNEAQ in the germline V gene (reference sequence). This CDR3 has 16 amino acids. J lost 5 bases, V lost 2 bases, and 6 bases had no gene match. DNA for the CDR3: TGTGCCAGCAGCTTAAAACCCGGGACTAGCGGGGACGAGCAGTACTTC. Translating it yields CASSLKPGTSGDEQYF.

The genes are TRBV5-1 and TRBJ2-7; 10 positions match TRBD2. The CDR3 is 16 residues long. V lost 0 bases to trimming and J lost 2 bases; unmatched junction nucleotides: 5. Germline CDR1 is SGHRS and CDR2 is YFSETQ. The CDR3 protein is CASSLDVAGGPYEQYF. For the CDR3, the DNA is TGCGCCAGCAGCTTGGACGTAGCGGGGGGTCCCTACGAGCAGTACTTC.

The V call is TRBV11-1, the J call TRBJ1-2; 9 bases align to TRBD1. Looked up from germline, CDR1 is SGHAT and CDR2 is FQDESV (reference sequence). After removal of 3 bases from V and 12 bases from J, the junction contained 14 bases not matched to a gene. CDR3 size: 15 residues. For the CDR3, the DNA is TGTGCCAGCAGCTTTGTGCCCGGGACAGGGACGGTCAACACCTTC. The encoded protein is CASSFVPGTGTVNTF.

CDR3 nucleotide sequence: TGTGCCAGCAGCGTAGATATAAGGCAGGGGGCGCGGATCGACGGCTACACCTTC. Its translation: CASSVDIRQGARIDGYTF. This chain links TRBV9 with TRBJ1-2; 8 bases are a match to TRBD1. The CDR3 loop spans 18 amino acids. Trimming cost V 0 bases and J 8 bases; bases outside gene matches: 18. Germline-derived CDR1 and CDR2 are SGDLS and YYNGEE.

The chain joins TRBV11-3 to TRBJ2-1, with D uncertain. The CDR3 runs to 13 residues. Germline values: CDR1 SGHNT, CDR2 YENEEA. Deletions cut 1 base from V and 5 bases from J, with 6 bases between. Written as DNA, the CDR3 is TGTGCCAGCAGCTTAGGGCAGAACAATGAGCAGTTCTTC. Its protein is CASSLGQNNEQFF.

V is TRBV6-5 and J is TRBJ1-2, with 7 positions matching TRBD1. This CDR3 contains 15 residues. The V gene end was trimmed by 4 bases and the J gene end by 0 bases; junction bases not matched to a gene: 5. Germline CDR1 reads MNHEY; CDR2 reads SVGAGI. Here the CDR3 reads CASSSRDSSNYGYTF. CDR3 sequence (DNA): TGTGCCAGCAGTTCCCGGGACAGCTCTAACTATGGCTACACCTTC.

The chain combines TRBV2 with TRBJ1-4; D is perhaps TRBD1 (5 bases). The CDR3 covers 15 residues. Per the germline V gene, CDR1 is SNHLY and CDR2 is FYNNEI. V was trimmed by 3 bases and J by 1 base, leaving 9 bases between them. The CDR3 nucleotides read TGTGCCAGCAGTGATGGGCAGGGAACTAATGAAAAACTGTTTTTT. Its translation: CASSDGQGTNEKLFF.

The chain is built from TRBV4-1 and TRBJ1-5, with a possible D match to TRBD1 (6 bases). From germline, CDR1 is MGHRA and CDR2 YSYEKL. V gave up 4 bases and J gave up 3 bases, with 16 bases separating them. This CDR3 has 16 residues. The CDR3 spells CASSPMVGQDNQPQHF. Here the CDR3 DNA reads TGCGCCAGCAGCCCGATGGTGGGACAAGACAATCAGCCCCAGCATTTT.

This clone was seen only once. The V gene is TRBV7-9, the J gene TRBJ1-2; TRBD1 matches at 9 bases. Trimming took 5 bases from V and 0 from J; bases not matched to a gene: 4. The CDR3 extends over 15 amino acids. Germline lookup yields CDR1 SEHNR and CDR2 FQNEAQ (reference sequence). The chain's CDR3 is CASSRTGETNYGYTF. The CDR3 nucleotides read TGTGCCAGCAGCCGGACAGGGGAGACTAACTATGGCTACACCTTC.

V and J are TRBV6-5 and TRBJ1-1, with unresolved D. Trimming left V 9 bases short and J 0 bases short, with 5 bases between. CDR3 length: 11 amino acids. In germline, CDR1 is MNHEY, CDR2 SVGAGI. CDR3 bases: TGTGCCAGTTACATGAACACTGAAGCTTTCTTT. Translating it yields CASYMNTEAFF.

The chain combines TRBV6-1 with TRBJ1-5; D is undetermined. V was shortened by 2 bases and J by 0 bases, with 5 bases between the two germline ends. CDR3 length equals 14 residues. Germline V lookup: CDR1 MNHNS, CDR2 SASEGT. The CDR3 region is CASSELDSNQPQHF. The CDR3 bases are TGTGCCAGCAGTGAATTAGATAGCAATCAGCCCCAGCATTTT.

The rearrangement uses TRBV6-2 or TRBV6-3 and TRBJ2-5, with 9 bases that match TRBD1. Germline V gene data show CDR1 as MNHEY and CDR2 as SVGEGT. This CDR3 contains 19 residues. Trimming removed 4 bases from V and 1 base from J; junction bases left unmatched: 16. The CDR3: CASSSRDRVLRGTQETQYF. The CDR3 DNA is TGTGCCAGCAGTTCCCGGGACAGGGTTCTGAGGGGGACCCAAGAGACCCAGTACTTC.

The J gene is TRBJ1-2, the V gene TRBV10-3, with D perhaps matching TRBD1 (5 bases). The CDR3 length is 11 residues. CDR1 is ENHRY, CDR2 SYGVKD, per germline. The ends were cut back, 6 bases at V and 6 bases at J, with 8 bases in the middle. In DNA, the CDR3 is TGTGCCATCAGGTCGACAGATGGCTACACCTTC. Amino acids: CAIRSTDGYTF.

The DNA for the CDR3 is TGTGCCAGTAGTCCACATTATCGGCAGGGGGCGAGGACTGAAGCTTTCTTT. Translated, it gives CASSPHYRQGARTEAFF. This rearrangement joins TRBV19 to TRBJ1-1, with TRBD1 identical over 8 bases. The germline V gene encodes CDR1 LNHDA and CDR2 SQIVND (reference sequence). The CDR3 runs to 17 residues. V dropped 5 bases and J dropped 5; count of bases not matched to a gene: 16.